The sample holds many counts of the clone carrying this T cell receptor beta chain. Its target is unknown. The germline V gene encodes CDR1 SGHAT and CDR2 FQNNGV. V lost 1 base and J 0 bases, leaving 5 bases between the germline ends. This CDR3 contains 14 residues. These data come from a study of CD8 T cells in ankylosing spondylitis. Study outcomes and limitations: Seemingly distinctive of ankylosing spondylitis blood was a TCR beta motif formed by eight highly homologous variants. Disease-linked clones displayed a CD8+ phenotype and appeared relatively rarely in peripheral blood. The clones that were linked to disease were reported to be significantly enriched in matched synovial fluid samples from ankylosing spondylitis patients.

Quantitative 5'-RACE was performed with molecular barcodes, and it yielded the TCR beta libraries. TCRdb analysed the 5' RACE reads with MiXCR anew, one entry per CDR3 protein. The repertoire holds over 400,000 distinct CDR3 sequences, with 25% to 30% as singletons. The sample was blood, either unsorted or a sorted T cell fraction (not recorded which). The receptor was derived from a male donor with ankylosing spondylitis. V is TRBV11-2 and J is TRBJ2-3; D uncertain. The CDR3 DNA reads TGTGCCAGCAGCTTAGGTTCTAGCACAGATACGCAGTATTTT. Encoded protein: CASSLGSSTDTQYF. Looking up the rest from reference TRBV11-2 and TRBJ2-3 gives the full variable domain: EAGVAQSPRYKIIEKRQSVAFWCNPISGHATLYWYQQILGQGPKLLIQFQNNGVVDDSQLPKDRFSAERLKGVDSTLKIQPAKLEDSAVYLCASSLGSSTDTQYFGPGTRLTVL.